Sequencing of this T cell receptor beta chain was carried out in a study of shared clonotypes between healthy human individuals. As for the study in general: Per donor, three plates held CD4 naive cells, three held CD4 memory, two held CD8 naive and one held CD8 memory. Points from the study as a whole: A small donor pool kept down the genetic and exposure-history diversity that was represented. Naive CD4 clonotypes overlapped across a handful of donors at about 5.2%.

This clone appeared once. The antigen is not known. As handled by the study authors: ImmunoSEQ sequences covered only the junction and lacked quality scores; filtering therefore differed. Produced via immunoSEQ multiplex PCR; TCRdb's table is partial and in-frame only. Clone size and V and J calls were adopted from that table, with D and trimming inferred from the DNA. Among 2 million to 2.5 million clones listed, approximately 95% were seen once. Input material: naive CD4+ T cells sorted from blood. Subset in this sample: CD45RA+ positively selected. The TCR originated in a man aged 18-30 years in good health.

The CDR3 protein is CASRDPNQPQHF. CDR3 DNA: TGTGCCAGCAGAGATCCCAATCAGCCCCAGCATTTT. This chain links TRBV2 with TRBJ1-5, with D uncertain. The CDR3 runs to 12 residues. CDR1 is SNHLY and CDR2 is FYNNEI in the germline V gene. Trimming cost V 6 bases and J 3 bases, with 6 bases left between them.